These T cell receptor beta chains were read from a single sample in a study of T cell responses to AZD1222 COVID-19 vaccine. Method: immunoSEQ multiplex PCR; TCRdb's copy keeps in-frame clones and lacks some. Among about 270,000 clones, approximately 94% were seen once, and the ten largest hold approximately 0.52%. The sample consisted of peripheral blood, taken 28 days after the second AZD1222 dose. These receptors were collected from an adult who received the AZD1222 COVID-19 vaccine. The CDR3 runs from the conserved cysteine through the conserved F or W. D genes are given only for firm matches. Not all rows give a size; the values are once, few, many and, for expanded clones, a class.

CDR3,DNA,D,J,V,size
CASSFYGISYNEQFF,TGTGCCAGCAGCTTTTACGGAATTTCCTACAATGAGCAGTTCTTC,.,TRBJ2-1,TRBV11-1,.
CASSQGAASFGSGYTF,TGTGCCAGCAGCCAAGGGGCTGCATCTTTTGGCTCAGGCTACACCTTC,.,TRBJ1-2,TRBV3-1/TRBV3-2,.
CASSRLLAGDNEQFF,TGCGCCAGCAGCCGTCTCCTAGCGGGCGACAATGAGCAGTTCTTC,TRBD2,TRBJ2-1,TRBV4-3,.
CASSSLRGESTKNIQYF,TGTGCCAGCAGTTCTCTCAGGGGCGAGTCAACCAAAAACATTCAGTACTTC,.,TRBJ2-4,TRBV6-2/TRBV6-3,.
CASRLRGLNYGYTF,TGTGCCAGCAGGCTCAGGGGGCTTAACTATGGCTACACCTTC,TRBD1,TRBJ1-2,TRBV28,.
CASSLDVGNQPQHF,TGTGCCAGCAGCTTAGACGTCGGCAATCAGCCCCAGCATTTT,.,TRBJ1-5,TRBV7-9,.
CASSPRGTGSNQPQHF,TGTGCCAGCTCACCACGGGGGACAGGGAGCAATCAGCCCCAGCATTTT,TRBD1,TRBJ1-5,TRBV18,.
CASRPGTYEKLFF,TGTGCCAGCAGACCCGGGACGTATGAAAAACTGTTTTTT,.,TRBJ1-4,TRBV3-1/TRBV3-2,.
CSVGWGGDTEAFF,TGCAGCGTTGGCTGGGGGGGGGACACTGAAGCTTTCTTT,.,TRBJ1-1,TRBV29-1,.
CASIPGQPTSGNTGELFF,TGTGCCAGCATCCCGGGACAGCCGACTAGCGGGAACACCGGGGAGCTGTTTTTT,TRBD2,TRBJ2-2,TRBV19,.
CSASSQGNSGANVLTF,TGCAGTGCTAGTTCACAGGGCAACTCTGGGGCCAACGTCCTGACTTTC,.,TRBJ2-6,TRBV20-1,.
CASSREGGLTSPLHF,TGTGCCAGCAGCCGAGAGGGAGGGTTGACTTCACCCCTCCACTTT,.,TRBJ1-6,TRBV7-9,.
CASSLGWQPQHF,TGTGCCAGCAGTTTGGGTTGGCAGCCCCAGCATTTT,.,TRBJ1-5,TRBV28,many
CASSRIDRGIHNEQFF,TGTGCCAGCAGTAGAATTGACAGGGGGATTCACAATGAGCAGTTCTTC,TRBD1,TRBJ2-1,TRBV28,.
CASSFASGTYEQYF,TGCGCCAGCAGCTTTGCTAGCGGTACCTACGAGCAGTACTTC,TRBD2,TRBJ2-7,TRBV5-1,.
CASSQGSGNTIYF,TGTGCCAGCAGCCAGGGCTCTGGAAACACCATATATTTT,.,TRBJ1-3,TRBV9,once
CASNELAGSYEQYF,TGTGCCAGCAACGAACTAGCGGGGTCCTACGAGCAGTACTTC,TRBD2,TRBJ2-7,TRBV6-5,.
CATSREGPRGGYTF,TGTGCCACCAGCAGAGAGGGGCCGAGGGGCGGCTACACCTTC,.,TRBJ1-2,TRBV15,.
CASSVAAVRAGELFF,TGTGCCAGCAGCGTAGCGGCGGTTAGGGCCGGGGAGCTGTTTTTT,.,TRBJ2-2,TRBV9,.
CASRVGTGDGQYF,TGTGCCAGCAGGGTCGGGACAGGCGATGGGCAGTACTTC,TRBD1,TRBJ2-7,TRBV28,.
CASSQQRTLSYEQYF,TGCGCCAGCAGCCAACAGCGGACACTCTCCTACGAGCAGTACTTC,.,TRBJ2-7,TRBV4-1,.
CASSLGRGLEQYF,TGTGCCAGCAGCTTAGGCAGGGGGCTCGAGCAGTACTTC,TRBD1,TRBJ2-7,TRBV5-4,.
CASSYAGTKDEQYF,TGCGCCAGCAGTTATGCCGGGACCAAGGACGAGCAGTACTTC,.,TRBJ2-7,TRBV5-1,.
CASSSDRGYEQYF,TGCGCCAGCAGCTCGGACAGGGGCTACGAGCAGTACTTC,TRBD1,TRBJ2-7,TRBV10-1,.
CASSTRGLANYGYTF,TGTGCCAGCAGCACGAGGGGTCTAGCTAACTATGGCTACACCTTC,.,TRBJ1-2,TRBV7-9,.
CASSSQGGNNSPLHF,TGTGCCAGCAGCTCCCAAGGGGGCAATAATTCACCCCTCCACTTT,TRBD1,TRBJ1-6,TRBV11-2,.
CASSSTGSSYNSPLHF,TGCGCCAGCAGCTCCACAGGGAGCTCCTATAATTCACCCCTCCACTTT,.,TRBJ1-6,TRBV5-1,.
CASNQAGRGNQPQHF,TGTGCCAGCAACCAGGCCGGCAGAGGCAATCAGCCCCAGCATTTT,.,TRBJ1-5,TRBV2,.
CASSRSRGRGLSQPQHF,TGTGCCAGCAGCCGCTCCCGGGGCAGGGGGCTAAGTCAGCCCCAGCATTTT,TRBD1,TRBJ1-5,TRBV3-1/TRBV3-2,.
CASSQGGIESEQYF,TGTGCCAGCAGCCAAGGGGGGATAGAGTCCGAGCAGTACTTC,.,TRBJ2-7,TRBV3-1/TRBV3-2,.
CASLWALSGEKLFF,TGTGCCAGCCTTTGGGCCCTCTCGGGAGAAAAACTGTTTTTT,.,TRBJ1-4,TRBV2,.
CAISESSVAKVDYGYTF,TGTGCCATCAGTGAGTCGAGCGTGGCTAAAGTAGACTATGGCTACACCTTC,.,TRBJ1-2,TRBV10-3,once
CASSLLTSGSYNEQFF,TGTGCCAGCAGCCTCTTGACTAGCGGCTCCTACAATGAGCAGTTCTTC,TRBD2,TRBJ2-1,TRBV11-2,.
CASSIDWSVDEQYF,TGTGCCAGTAGTATAGATTGGAGCGTCGACGAGCAGTACTTC,.,TRBJ2-7,TRBV19,.
CASSLEDLGPSGNTIYF,TGTGCCAGCAGCTTAGAAGACCTGGGGCCCTCTGGAAACACCATATATTTT,.,TRBJ1-3,TRBV7-8,once
CASSPRGVQDEQYF,TGTGCCAGCAGTCCCCGAGGGGTTCAGGACGAGCAGTACTTC,.,TRBJ2-7,TRBV27,.
CASSRRGVRNEQYF,TGCGCCAGCAGCCGGCGGGGAGTGCGGAACGAGCAGTACTTC,.,TRBJ2-7,TRBV5-1,.
CASSFPQGGETQYF,TGTGCCAGCAGCTTCCCACAGGGCGGGGAGACCCAGTACTTC,.,TRBJ2-5,TRBV7-9,.
CASSLFGLREGTYEQYF,TGTGCCAGCAGTTTATTCGGGCTAAGGGAAGGAACCTACGAGCAGTACTTC,.,TRBJ2-7,TRBV28,.
CASSLLEGLRPQHF,TGTGCCAGCAGTTTATTAGAGGGCTTAAGGCCCCAGCATTTT,.,TRBJ1-5,TRBV28,.
CASPPTRSSYNEQFF,TGTGCCAGCCCTCCTACGCGAAGCTCCTACAATGAGCAGTTCTTC,.,TRBJ2-1,TRBV21-1,.
CASSPRGGYEQYF,TGCGCCAGCAGCCCACGCGGGGGCTACGAGCAGTACTTC,TRBD2,TRBJ2-7,TRBV4-1,few
CASSQRRASLGELFF,TGTGCCAGCAGTCAACGCCGGGCGTCCCTTGGGGAGCTGTTTTTT,.,TRBJ2-2,TRBV27,.
CASSVTGYEQYF,TGTGCCAGCAGCGTAACAGGGTACGAGCAGTACTTC,.,TRBJ2-7,TRBV12-3/TRBV12-4,.
CASRRQGDTGELFF,TGCGCCAGCAGAAGACAGGGTGACACCGGGGAGCTGTTTTTT,TRBD1,TRBJ2-2,TRBV5-1,.
CASSRPGTIEYGYTF,TGTGCCAGCAGCCGACCCGGGACGATAGAATATGGCTACACCTTC,.,TRBJ1-2,TRBV7-9,.
CASSPDGPATTFNEKLFF,TGTGCCAGCTCACCCGACGGGCCCGCAACTACATTTAATGAAAAACTGTTTTTT,.,TRBJ1-4,TRBV18,.
CASGQDRQKETQYF,TGCGCCAGCGGCCAGGACAGGCAGAAAGAGACCCAGTACTTC,TRBD1,TRBJ2-5,TRBV5-1,.
CASSLSGGADTQYF,TGTGCCAGCAGCTTGTCGGGAGGCGCAGATACGCAGTATTTT,TRBD2,TRBJ2-3,TRBV5-6,.
CASSEEVVWYF,TGTGCCAGCAGTGAAGAAGTAGTATGGTACTTC,.,TRBJ2-4,TRBV6-1,.
CASSLEGDMNTEAFF,TGCGCCAGCAGCTTGGAGGGAGACATGAACACTGAAGCTTTCTTT,.,TRBJ1-1,TRBV5-1,.
CATSEGLGGPDTQYF,TGTGCCACCAGTGAAGGACTGGGGGGCCCAGATACGCAGTATTTT,.,TRBJ2-3,TRBV24-1,once